The 19 T cell receptor beta chains below come from one sample, sequenced in a study of naive and memory T cell subsets. An equimolar mix of two oligonucleotides served as the beta constant-region primer for TRBC1 and TRBC2. Four rounds of PCR amplified the ligated cDNA using nested alpha and beta constant-region primers plus SP2. One entry per CDR3 protein results from TCRdb running MiXCR on the UMI-ligation and nested PCR reads. The table lists some 83,000 distinct CDR3 sequences, 8% to 9.5% of them singletons. Sequencing was performed on naive CD8+ T cells from blood. Receptors originate from a human donor in good health.

The sample holds a few counts of this clonotype. The chain carries TRBV12-3 or TRBV12-4 and TRBJ1-4; 7 bases map to TRBD1. The CDR3 extends over 14 amino acids. Germline trimming cut 5 bases from V and 2 bases from J; bases unmatched to any gene: 2. CDR3 sequence reads: CASSEQGTNEKLFF. The CDR3 nucleotides are TGTGCCAGCAGTGAACAGGGGACTAATGAAAAACTGTTTTTT.

This chain joins TRBV27 and TRBJ2-5; D not certain. In germline, CDR1 is MNHEY, CDR2 SMNVEV (reference sequence). This CDR3 has 13 amino acids. V was trimmed by 6 bases and J by 4 bases, leaving 12 bases between them. In DNA, the CDR3 is TGTGCCAGCAGGGTCGGCCATCTAGAGACCCAGTACTTC. Its protein is CASRVGHLETQYF.

This clonotype was counted ten times or more. CDR3 region: CASSVERIYEQYF. For the CDR3, the DNA is TGTGCCAGCAGTGTTGAGCGGATCTACGAGCAGTACTTC. The chain uses TRBV12-3 or TRBV12-4 and TRBJ2-7; TRBD2 is a possible D gene (5 bases). V lost 5 bases and J lost 3, with 11 bases in between. This CDR3 is built from 13 residues.

The rearrangement uses TRBV27 and TRBJ2-3; the match to TRBD2 covers 8 bases. Germline V lookup: CDR1 MNHEY, CDR2 SMNVEV (reference sequence). The V gene end was trimmed by 4 bases and the J gene end by 6 bases; junction bases not matched to a gene: 18. The CDR3 has 18 residues. For the CDR3, the DNA is TGTGCCAGCAGTTCCTTCGTGGGAGCGGGAGTTATCGGGGATACGCAGTATTTT. It is translated as CASSSFVGAGVIGDTQYF.

This clonotype came up many times. Written as DNA, the CDR3 is TGTGCCAGCGGGCGGCAGCTGAGAGCAGATACGCAGTATTTT. This encodes CASGRQLRADTQYF. The chain recombines TRBV12-3 or TRBV12-4 with TRBJ2-3; no firm D call. This CDR3 is built from 14 residues. Deletions cut 8 bases from V and 4 bases from J, with 16 bases between.

This clonotype came up a few times. The V gene is TRBV7-6, the J gene TRBJ2-1, with no clear D. From germline, CDR1 is SGHVS and CDR2 FNYEAQ. Trimming removed 6 bases from V and 6 bases from J, with 12 bases in between. The CDR3 runs 13 residues. The CDR3 DNA reads as TGTGCCAGCAGTGCGTCCTCGGGCAATGAGCAGTTCTTC. The encoded protein is CASSASSGNEQFF. The entire variable domain, with the rest obtained from reference TRBV7-6 and TRBJ2-1, is as follows: GAGVSQSPRYKVTKRGQDVALRCDPISGHVSLYWYRQALGQGPEFLTYFNYEAQQDKSGLPNDRFSAERPEGSISTLTIQRTEQRDSAMYRCASSASSGNEQFFGPGTRLTVL.

This clonotype was picked up many times. This chain connects TRBV4-1 to TRBJ1-2; no clear D gene. Trimming cost V 2 bases and J 4 bases, with 8 bases left between them. CDR1 is MGHRA and CDR2 is YSYEKL in the germline V gene. The CDR3 loop spans 13 amino acids. CDR3 loop: CASSQIGRYGYTF. The CDR3 DNA sequence: TGCGCCAGCAGCCAAATAGGACGCTATGGCTACACCTTC.

In this sample, this clonotype turned up a few times. The chain recombines TRBV28 with TRBJ1-5; 8 bases fit TRBD1. Germline CDR1 is MDHEN and CDR2 is SYDVKM. The CDR3 is made up of 14 amino acids. Losses at the gene ends were 5 bases for V and 7 bases for J; bases not matched to a gene: 7. CDR3 sequence (DNA): TGTGCCAGCAGTCCCAGACAGGGGATCCAGCCCCAGCATTTT. Its translation is CASSPRQGIQPQHF.

The CDR3 sequence: CASSLAQGYEQYF. In nucleotides, the CDR3 is TGTGCCAGCAGCCTCGCCCAGGGATACGAGCAGTACTTC. The chain uses TRBV11-2 and TRBJ2-7, with D possibly being TRBD1 (5 bases). The CDR3 runs 13 residues. The V end lost 5 bases, the J end lost 4 bases, and 12 bases lay between the germline ends. CDR1 is SGHAT, CDR2 FQNNGV, per germline. Full variable domain (outside the CDR3, taken from reference TRBV11-2 and TRBJ2-7): EAGVAQSPRYKIIEKRQSVAFWCNPISGHATLYWYQQILGQGPKLLIQFQNNGVVDDSQLPKDRFSAERLKGVDSTLKIQPAKLEDSAVYLCASSLAQGYEQYFGPGTRLTVT.

A word on this clonotype: This may come from a read error, since a much larger clone is one base off. The chain couples TRBV6-6 to TRBJ1-1, with unresolved D. The CDR3 loop spans 15 amino acids. Germline CDR1 is MNHNY and CDR2 is SVGAGI (reference sequence). V dropped 5 bases and J dropped 9 bases, with 22 bases sitting between them. CDR3 sequence reads: CASSPRDLTRNQAFF. In nucleotides, the CDR3 is TGTGCCAGCAGTCCCCGAGACTTGACACGGAACCAAGCTTTCTTT.

Many counts were recorded for this clonotype. The chain carries TRBV7-6 and TRBJ2-7; possibly TRBD2 for D (5 bases). The V and J ends lost 0 bases and 4 bases respectively, with 13 bases between them. Germline lookup yields CDR1 SGHVS and CDR2 FNYEAQ. The CDR3 runs to 15 residues. The CDR3 nucleotides read TGTGCCAGCAGCTTAGCGGGAGCCCCTCTATACGAGCAGTACTTC. Amino acids: CASSLAGAPLYEQYF.

This clonotype was found a few times. This chain uses TRBV5-1 with TRBJ2-1; D gene uncertain. The CDR3 consists of 15 residues. Per germline, CDR1 SGHRS and CDR2 YFSETQ. The V end lost 2 bases, the J end lost 0 bases, and 9 bases lay between the germline ends. In nucleotides, the CDR3 is TGCGCCAGCAGCTTATACAGTTTCTCCTACAATGAGCAGTTCTTC. Encoded protein: CASSLYSFSYNEQFF.

This clonotype showed up many times. The CDR3 DNA reads TGCAGCGTTGCAGGGAATGGTGACGAGCAGTACTTC. It specifies CSVAGNGDEQYF. This chain uses TRBV29-1 with TRBJ2-7; possible D gene TRBD1, 5 bases. There are 12 residues in the CDR3. V lost 4 bases and J lost 5, with 12 bases in between. Germline V gene data show CDR1 as SQVTM and CDR2 as ANQGSEA.

This clonotype was counted only a few times. This chain joins TRBV20-1 and TRBJ2-3, with D uncertain. Germline-derived CDR1 and CDR2 are DFQATT and SNEGSKA (reference sequence). CDR3 length equals 14 residues. The germline V and J ends were trimmed by 0 bases and 3 bases, with 10 bases remaining between them. The CDR3 coding sequence is TGCAGTGCTAGAGATTACTTCCAAACAGATACGCAGTATTTT. It specifies CSARDYFQTDTQYF.

This clonotype was recorded many times. The V call is TRBV28, the J call TRBJ1-4; D is possibly TRBD1 (6 bases). The CDR3 spans 14 residues. Germline assignment: CDR1 MDHEN and CDR2 SYDVKM. Trimming cost V 3 bases and J 7 bases, with 12 bases left between them. This chain's CDR3 is CASSFTGTGEKLFF. The CDR3 DNA reads TGTGCCAGCAGTTTCACAGGGACGGGTGAAAAACTGTTTTTT.

In its sample, this clonotype was seen many times. The chain carries TRBV9 and TRBJ1-1; D not certain. Trimming stripped 4 bases from V and 2 bases from J, with 3 bases between. CDR1 SGDLS and CDR2 YYNGEE come from the germline V gene. CDR3 length: 11 residues. CDR3 in amino acids: CASSPNTEAFF. The CDR3 DNA reads as TGTGCCAGCAGCCCTAACACTGAAGCTTTCTTT.

This clonotype was picked up many times. The chain combines TRBV4-2 with TRBJ2-7, with TRBD2 as a possible D gene (6 bases). CDR1 LGHNA and CDR2 YNFKEQ come from the germline V gene. The CDR3 is 16 amino acids. V dropped 0 bases and J dropped 2 bases, with 14 bases sitting between them. The CDR3 sequence: CASSQDQEGPTYEQYF. CDR3 in DNA: TGTGCCAGCAGCCAAGATCAGGAGGGGCCAACCTACGAGCAGTACTTC.

This clonotype was counted at least ten times. V is TRBV4-1 and J is TRBJ1-5; 8 bases line up with TRBD1. The CDR3 is 17 residues long. Germline V gene lookup returns CDR1 MGHRA and CDR2 YSYEKL. The ends lost 0 bases at V and 3 bases at J; junction bases unmatched: 7. CDR3 DNA sequence: TGCGCCAGCAGCCAAGATCGGACAGGGAACTTCAATCAGCCCCAGCATTTT. Translated, it gives CASSQDRTGNFNQPQHF.

This clonotype appeared many times. The V and J genes are TRBV11-1 and TRBJ2-5; D gene uncertain. This CDR3 is built from 13 residues. Germline assignment: CDR1 SGHAT and CDR2 FQDESV (reference sequence). Trimming left V 6 bases short and J 0 bases short, with 8 bases between. CDR3 residues: CASSALYQETQYF. DNA for the CDR3: TGTGCCAGCAGTGCCTTGTACCAAGAGACCCAGTACTTC. The variable domain in full, completed from reference TRBV11-1 and TRBJ2-5, reads EAEVAQSPRYKITEKSQAVAFWCDPISGHATLYWYRQILGQGPELLVQFQDESVVDDSQLPKDRFSAERLKGVDSTLKIQPAELGDSAMYLCASSALYQETQYFGPGTRLLVL.